This is a list of T cell receptor beta chains from one sample in a study of blood T cells in healthy people across ages. TCRdb used MiXCR to reprocess the 5' RACE reads, holding one entry per CDR3 protein. Among some 1.4 million distinct CDR3 sequences listed, about 40% were seen once. Sequenced sample: blood. The receptors come from a woman aged 18-30 years in good health. CDR3s include the opening cysteine and the closing phenylalanine or tryptophan. D genes are given only for firm matches. Clone size, where shown, is once, few, many, or a class for clones that have expanded.

D gene	clone size	V gene	J gene	CDR3 protein	CDR3 DNA
TRBD1	-	TRBV3-1	TRBJ1-2	CASSHTPTGGKVIYGYTF	TGTGCCAGCAGCCATACCCCGACAGGGGGGAAGGTCATCTATGGCTACACCTTC
-	many	TRBV20-1	TRBJ1-1	CSARPRGNTEAFF	TGCAGTGCTCGACCTAGGGGGAACACTGAAGCTTTCTTT
-	few	TRBV20-1	TRBJ2-7	CSARPGIYEQYF	TGCAGTGCTAGACCAGGAATCTACGAGCAGTACTTC
TRBD1	-	TRBV5-1	TRBJ1-3	CAGSATGARSGNTIYF	TGCGCCGGCAGCGCGACAGGGGCACGCTCTGGAAACACCATATATTTT
-	-	TRBV24-1	TRBJ2-1	CATSDWGEDEQFF	TGTGCCACCAGTGATTGGGGGGAGGATGAGCAGTTCTTC
TRBD1	once	TRBV12-3/TRBV12-4	TRBJ1-2	CASSSEGQGGYTF	TGTGCCAGCAGTTCAGAGGGACAGGGAGGCTACACCTTC
TRBD2	-	TRBV20-1	TRBJ2-1	CSWREGSYNEQFF	TGTAGCTGGCGGGAGGGCTCCTACAATGAGCAGTTCTTC
-	-	TRBV20-1	TRBJ2-7	CSARGTAAYNEQYF	TGCAGTGCTAGGGGGACCGCTGCCTACAATGAGCAGTACTTC
-	-	TRBV2	TRBJ1-2	CASRSGAGQIYGYTF	TGTGCCAGCAGGTCGGGGGCAGGGCAGATCTATGGCTACACCTTC
-	few	TRBV6-5	TRBJ1-2	CASSYGSGPFYGYTF	TGTGCCAGCAGTTATGGAAGTGGACCCTTTTATGGCTACACCTTC
TRBD2	-	TRBV6-6	TRBJ2-1	CASKSTSGGVGEQFF	TGTGCCAGCAAGTCGACGAGCGGGGGGGTAGGGGAGCAGTTCTTC
-	-	TRBV5-1	TRBJ2-3	CASSVVVADTQYF	TGCGCCAGCAGCGTGGTTGTTGCAGATACGCAGTATTTT
-	-	TRBV7-8	TRBJ2-3	CASSFPEGGTTDTQYF	TGTGCCAGCAGCTTTCCAGAGGGGGGTACCACAGATACGCAGTATTTT
TRBD2	few	TRBV5-6	TRBJ2-3	CASSSIAGGLSGAQYF	TGTGCCAGCAGCTCTATAGCGGGAGGGCTCTCTGGAGCGCAGTATTTT
-	few	TRBV5-1	TRBJ1-1	CASRRPGGTEAFF	TGCGCCAGCAGGCGTCCGGGAGGCACTGAAGCTTTCTTT
-	-	TRBV6-1	TRBJ2-5	CASTRLMETQYF	TGTGCCAGCACCCGCTTGATGGAGACCCAGTACTTC
TRBD2	-	TRBV29-1	TRBJ2-1	CSVGRRGLGGPPEQFF	TGCAGCGTTGGGCGACGGGGACTAGGAGGGCCCCCAGAGCAGTTCTTC
-	-	TRBV12-3/TRBV12-4	TRBJ2-5	CASSLVSIQETQYF	TGTGCCAGCAGTTTAGTTTCTATCCAAGAGACCCAGTACTTC
TRBD2	-	TRBV5-5	TRBJ2-1	CASSRRTSGGPDLEQFF	TGTGCCAGCAGCCGACGGACTAGCGGGGGGCCCGACCTGGAGCAGTTCTTC
-	many	TRBV20-1	TRBJ2-5	CSAPPGFSETQYF	TGCAGTGCCCCACCGGGGTTCTCAGAGACCCAGTACTTC
TRBD2	few	TRBV6-1	TRBJ2-3	CASSGLAHPDTQYF	TGTGCCAGCAGTGGACTAGCTCACCCAGATACGCAGTATTTT
-	-	TRBV5-1	TRBJ1-1	CASSLFLNTEAFF	TGCGCCAGCAGCTTGTTTCTGAACACTGAAGCTTTCTTT
-	few	TRBV28	TRBJ2-7	CASTTNGRYYEQYF	TGTGCCAGCACCACCAATGGAAGGTACTACGAGCAGTACTTC
-	few	TRBV28	TRBJ2-7	CASSFADSSYEQYF	TGTGCCAGCAGTTTTGCCGACAGCTCCTACGAGCAGTACTTC
-	-	TRBV2	TRBJ2-7	CASSDMVAASYNEQYF	TGTGCCAGCAGTGACATGGTAGCGGCATCCTACAATGAGCAGTACTTC
-	-	TRBV7-3	TRBJ1-2	CAGSLNREDGYTF	TGTGCCGGCAGCTTAAACAGGGAGGATGGCTACACCTTC
-	-	TRBV6-5	TRBJ1-4	CASSDTFATNEKLFF	TGTGCCAGCAGTGACACCTTTGCAACTAATGAAAAACTGTTTTTT
-	-	TRBV30	TRBJ2-7	CAWRATGYEQYF	TGTGCCTGGAGGGCAACAGGGTACGAGCAGTACTTC
-	few	TRBV20-1	TRBJ2-3	CSARGAASTDTQYF	TGCAGTGCTAGAGGGGCGGCTAGCACAGATACGCAGTATTTT